This T cell receptor beta chain appears in the sequencing data of a study of T cell changes during pregnancy in multiple sclerosis. CDR1 is SGHRS, CDR2 YFSETQ, per germline. V trimming: 1 base; J trimming: 5 bases; junction bases outside the gene matches: 9. This CDR3 contains 17 residues. The method was immunoSEQ multiplex PCR; TCRdb's version includes in-frame clones alone and lacks a portion of them. Of roughly 40,000 clones listed, 94% are singletons. The chain combines TRBV5-1 with TRBJ2-2; 9 bases match TRBD1. Material: CD4+ T cells from peripheral blood mononuclear cells, obtained after pregnancy. The sequence was obtained from a female donor with multiple sclerosis, enrolled in a pregnancy study. The CDR3 spells CASSLWDRDLLTGELFF. In DNA, the CDR3 is TGCGCCAGCAGCTTGTGGGACAGGGACCTGCTAACCGGGGAGCTGTTTTTT.